This T cell receptor beta chain was captured by sequencing in a study of T cell responses to AZD1222 COVID-19 vaccine. Measured with immunoSEQ multiplex PCR; TCRdb has only the in-frame clones, and not every one. This sample yields 100,000 to 150,000 clones, of which roughly 90% are seen a single time; 1.4% to 1.5% belongs to the top ten. Looked up from germline, CDR1 is MNHEY and CDR2 is SMNVEV (reference sequence). The V and J ends lost 2 bases and 0 bases respectively, with 7 bases between them. The CDR3 extends over 14 amino acids. This receptor was taken from an adult in good health. This chain joins TRBV27 and TRBJ1-1, with D unresolved. Here the sequenced sample was peripheral blood, taken on day 0 of AZD1222 vaccination. CDR3 residues: CASSLEIMNTEAFF. CDR3 sequence (DNA): TGTGCCAGCAGTTTAGAGATAATGAACACTGAAGCTTTCTTT.